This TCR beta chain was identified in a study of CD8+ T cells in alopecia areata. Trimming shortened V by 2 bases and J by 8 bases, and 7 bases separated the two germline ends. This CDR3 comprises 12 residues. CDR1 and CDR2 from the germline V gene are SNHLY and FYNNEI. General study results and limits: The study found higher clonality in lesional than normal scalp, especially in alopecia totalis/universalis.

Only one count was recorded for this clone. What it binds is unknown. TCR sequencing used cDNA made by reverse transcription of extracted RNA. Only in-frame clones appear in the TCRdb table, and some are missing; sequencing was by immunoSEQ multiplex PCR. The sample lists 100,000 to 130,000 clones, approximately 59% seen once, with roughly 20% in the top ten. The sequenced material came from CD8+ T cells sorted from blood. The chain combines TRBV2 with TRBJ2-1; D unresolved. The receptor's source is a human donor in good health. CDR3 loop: CASSELDDEQFF. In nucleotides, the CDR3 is TGTGCCAGCAGTGAACTAGACGATGAGCAGTTCTTC.